One and the same sample provided the 3 T cell receptor beta chains below, sequenced in a study of blood T cell repertoires in COVID-19. Sequencing was performed with immunoSEQ multiplex PCR; in TCRdb, only in-frame clones are kept and a portion is missing. The data contain about 120,000 clones, less than 75% of them singletons. The sequencing sample was made of peripheral blood. Receptors originate from a woman aged 55-69 years with acute or convalescent COVID-19.

The chain recombines TRBV19 with TRBJ1-2; 10 bases are a match to TRBD1. The CDR3 has 15 residues. Per the germline V gene, CDR1 is LNHDA and CDR2 is SQIVND (reference sequence). The V segment lost 5 bases and the J segment 5 bases; nucleotides outside the gene matches: 8. The CDR3: CASSVTGTGVYGYTF. As DNA, the CDR3 is TGTGCCAGTAGTGTCACCGGGACAGGGGTTTATGGCTACACCTTC. The full variable domain, in which reference TRBV19 and TRBJ1-2 provide the parts outside the CDR3, is DGGITQSPKYLFRKEGQNVTLSCEQNLNHDAMYWYRQDPGQGLRLIYYSQIVNDFQKGDIAEGYSVSREKKESFPLTVTSAQKNPTAFYLCASSVTGTGVYGYTFGSGTRLTVV.

The gene calls are TRBV19 and TRBJ1-2; D may be TRBD1 (6 bases). CDR1 and CDR2 (germline): LNHDA, SQIVND (reference sequence). The CDR3 covers 14 residues. Trimming removed 4 bases from V and 3 bases from J, with 12 bases in between. DNA of the CDR3: TGTGCCAGTAGTAGGGGGCAGATACACTATGGCTACACCTTC. It codes for CASSRGQIHYGYTF.

The rearrangement joins TRBV5-4 to TRBJ2-3; 7 bases map to TRBD1. The CDR3 has 15 amino acids. V shed 4 bases and J 1 base; nucleotides not matched to a gene: 6. Germline V gives CDR1 SGHNT, CDR2 YYREEE (reference sequence). The CDR3 coding sequence is TGTGCCAGCAGCCTAGGGGGCACCCGCACAGATACGCAGTATTTT. Its translation: CASSLGGTRTDTQYF.